Below, 2 T cell receptor beta chains from the same sample are listed, as sequenced in a study of blood T cell repertoires in COVID-19 (dated by TCRdb to about 2020). The library was prepared using the immunoSEQ multiplex PCR assay. The immuneACCESS repertoire file appears here via TCRdb, limited to in-frame rearrangements. These files lack a portion of the clones; in checked studies, under half of the deficit traces to unresolved V genes, and the cause of the others is not known. Within this sample are 300,000 or so clones, with approximately 83% of them counted one time only. Around 4% of the sample is held by the ten biggest clonotypes. Material: PBMCs or T cells enriched from blood (not recorded which). The receptors come from a woman between 40 and 55 years old with acute COVID-19.

The V and J genes are TRBV7-2 and TRBJ1-1, with TRBD1 as a possible D gene (5 bases). The CDR3 covers 13 residues. Germline CDR1 reads SGHTA; CDR2 reads FQGNSA. V was trimmed by 7 bases and J by 6 bases, leaving 15 bases between them. CDR3 amino acids: CASTTGGNSEAFF. In DNA form, the CDR3 reads TGTGCCAGCACTACAGGTGGCAACTCTGAAGCTTTCTTT.

The chain carries TRBV7-2 and TRBJ2-5; 8 bases are a match to TRBD1. Trimming took 2 bases from V and 4 from J; bases not matched to a gene: 6. The germline V gene has CDR1 SGHTA and CDR2 FQGNSA. The CDR3 totals 15 residues. The CDR3 nucleotides read TGTGCCAGCAGCTTATTGCCCCAGGGGGCAGAGACCCAGTACTTC. Translated: CASSLLPQGAETQYF. Full variable domain (rest looked up from reference TRBV7-2 and TRBJ2-5): GAGVSQSPSNKVTEKGKDVELRCDPISGHTALYWYRQSLGQGLEFLIYFQGNSAPDKSGLPSDRFSAERTGGSVSTLTIQRTQQEDSAVYLCASSLLPQGAETQYFGPGTRLLVL.